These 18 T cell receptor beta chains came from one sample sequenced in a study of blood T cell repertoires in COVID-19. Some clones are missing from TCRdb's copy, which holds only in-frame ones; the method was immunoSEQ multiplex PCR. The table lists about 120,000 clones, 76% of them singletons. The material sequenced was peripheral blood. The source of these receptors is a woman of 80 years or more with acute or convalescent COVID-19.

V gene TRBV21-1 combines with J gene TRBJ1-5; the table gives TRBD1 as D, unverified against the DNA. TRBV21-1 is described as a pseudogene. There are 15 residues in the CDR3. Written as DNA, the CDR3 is TGTGCCAGCAGTGGGACAGGGCCTAGCAATCAGCCCCAGCATTTT. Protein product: CASSGTGPSNQPQHF.

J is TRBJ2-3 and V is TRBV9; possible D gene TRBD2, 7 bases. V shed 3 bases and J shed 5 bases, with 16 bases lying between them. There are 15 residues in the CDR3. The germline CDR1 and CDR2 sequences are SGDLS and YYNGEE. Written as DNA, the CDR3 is TGTGCCAGCAGCGCCCGCTCCGGGGGGCAAGATACGCAGTATTTT. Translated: CASSARSGGQDTQYF.

CDR3 nucleotide sequence: TGTGCCAGCAGCCCAGAGACTTACTCTAACTATGGCTACACCTTC. As protein: CASSPETYSNYGYTF. The chain recombines TRBV5-4 with TRBJ1-2, with D unresolved. The V end lost 4 bases, the J end lost 0 bases, and 13 bases lay between the germline ends. The germline gives CDR1 SGHNT, CDR2 YYREEE (reference sequence). The CDR3 totals 15 residues.

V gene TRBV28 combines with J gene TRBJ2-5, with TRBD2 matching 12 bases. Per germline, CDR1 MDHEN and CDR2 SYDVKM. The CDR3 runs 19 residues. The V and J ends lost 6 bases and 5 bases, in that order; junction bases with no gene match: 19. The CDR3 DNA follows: TGTGCCAGCAGCCCATCTCTCGGGCTAGCGGGAGGGGAGTCGGAGACCCAGTACTTC. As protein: CASSPSLGLAGGESETQYF. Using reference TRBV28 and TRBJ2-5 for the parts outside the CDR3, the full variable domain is DVKVTQSSRYLVKRTGEKVFLECVQDMDHENMFWYRQDPGLGLRLIYFSYDVKMKEKGDIPEGYSVSREKKERFSLILESASTNQTSMYLCASSPSLGLAGGESETQYFGPGTRLLVL.

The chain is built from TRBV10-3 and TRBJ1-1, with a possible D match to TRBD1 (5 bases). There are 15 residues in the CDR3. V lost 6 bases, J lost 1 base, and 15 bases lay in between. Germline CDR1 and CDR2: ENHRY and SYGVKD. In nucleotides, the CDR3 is TGTGCCATCAGGGCCCCGGGACTCGAGAACACTGAAGCTTTCTTT. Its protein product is CAIRAPGLENTEAFF.

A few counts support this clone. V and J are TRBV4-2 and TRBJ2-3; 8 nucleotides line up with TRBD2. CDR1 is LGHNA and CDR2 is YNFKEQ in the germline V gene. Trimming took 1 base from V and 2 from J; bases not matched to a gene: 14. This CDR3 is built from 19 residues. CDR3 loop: CASSQVGRGGVSVTDTQYF. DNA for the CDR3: TGTGCCAGCAGCCAAGTTGGCCGGGGGGGCGTTTCGGTCACAGATACGCAGTATTTT.

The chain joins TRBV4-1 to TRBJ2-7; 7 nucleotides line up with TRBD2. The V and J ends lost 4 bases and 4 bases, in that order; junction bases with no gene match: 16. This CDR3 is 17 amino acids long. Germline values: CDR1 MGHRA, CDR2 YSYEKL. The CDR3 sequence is CASSLSLRASGRYEQYF. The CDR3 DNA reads TGCGCCAGCAGCCTATCCCTCAGGGCTAGCGGCAGATACGAGCAGTACTTC.

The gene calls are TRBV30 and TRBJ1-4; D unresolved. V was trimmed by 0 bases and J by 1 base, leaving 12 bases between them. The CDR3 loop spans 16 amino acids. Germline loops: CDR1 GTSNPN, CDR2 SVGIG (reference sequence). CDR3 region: CAWSVLSAGTNEKLFF. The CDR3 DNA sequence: TGTGCCTGGAGTGTACTTTCCGCGGGAACTAATGAAAAACTGTTTTTT.

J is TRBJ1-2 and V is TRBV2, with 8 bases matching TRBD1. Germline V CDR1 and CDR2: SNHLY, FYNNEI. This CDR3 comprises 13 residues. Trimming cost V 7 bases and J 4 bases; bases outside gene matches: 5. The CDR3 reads CASTNTGGYGYTF. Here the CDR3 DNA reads TGTGCCAGCACTAATACAGGGGGCTATGGCTACACCTTC. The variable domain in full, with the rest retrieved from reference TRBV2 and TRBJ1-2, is EPEVTQTPSHQVTQMGQEVILRCVPISNHLYFYWYRQILGQKVEFLVSFYNNEISEKSEIFDDQFSVERPDGSNFTLKIRSTKLEDSAMYFCASTNTGGYGYTFGSGTRLTVV.

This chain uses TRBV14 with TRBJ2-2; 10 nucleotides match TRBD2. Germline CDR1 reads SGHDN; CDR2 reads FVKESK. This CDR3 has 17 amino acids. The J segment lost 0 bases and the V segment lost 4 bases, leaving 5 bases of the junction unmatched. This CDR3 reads CASSLRTSGANTGELFF. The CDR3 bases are TGTGCCAGCAGCCTAAGGACTAGCGGAGCGAACACCGGGGAGCTGTTTTTT.

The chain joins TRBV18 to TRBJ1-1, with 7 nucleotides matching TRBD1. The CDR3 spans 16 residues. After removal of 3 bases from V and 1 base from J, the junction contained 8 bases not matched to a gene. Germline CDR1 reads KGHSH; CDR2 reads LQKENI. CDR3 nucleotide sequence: TGTGCCAGCTCACCGGGTATCGGGACAGCGAACACTGAAGCTTTCTTT. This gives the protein CASSPGIGTANTEAFF.

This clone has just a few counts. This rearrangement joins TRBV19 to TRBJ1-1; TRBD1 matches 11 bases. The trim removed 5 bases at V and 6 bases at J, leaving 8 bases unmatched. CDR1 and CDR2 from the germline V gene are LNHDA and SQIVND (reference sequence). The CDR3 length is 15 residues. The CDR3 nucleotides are TGTGCCAGTAGTTCATCGGACAGGGGGCTCGCTGAAGCTTTCTTT. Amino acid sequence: CASSSSDRGLAEAFF. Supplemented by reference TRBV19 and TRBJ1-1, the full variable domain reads DGGITQSPKYLFRKEGQNVTLSCEQNLNHDAMYWYRQDPGQGLRLIYYSQIVNDFQKGDIAEGYSVSREKKESFPLTVTSAQKNPTAFYLCASSSSDRGLAEAFFGQGTRLTVV.

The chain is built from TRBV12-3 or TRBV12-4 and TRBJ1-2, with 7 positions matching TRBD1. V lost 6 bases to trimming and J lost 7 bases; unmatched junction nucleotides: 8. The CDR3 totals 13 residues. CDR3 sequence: CASSRQGIGGYTF. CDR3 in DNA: TGTGCCAGCAGCCGACAGGGTATAGGTGGCTACACCTTC.

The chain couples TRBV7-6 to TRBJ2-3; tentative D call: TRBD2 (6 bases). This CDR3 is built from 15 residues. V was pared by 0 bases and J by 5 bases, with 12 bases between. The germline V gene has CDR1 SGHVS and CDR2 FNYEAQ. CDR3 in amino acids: CASSLAIFGGDTQYF. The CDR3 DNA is TGTGCCAGCAGCTTAGCGATTTTCGGGGGAGATACGCAGTATTTT.

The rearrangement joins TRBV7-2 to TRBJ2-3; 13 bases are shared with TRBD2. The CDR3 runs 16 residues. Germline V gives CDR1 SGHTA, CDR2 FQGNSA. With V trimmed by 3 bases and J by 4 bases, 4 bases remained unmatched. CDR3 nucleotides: TGTGCCAGCAGCTTTCGACTAGCGGGGGGTGCAGATACGCAGTATTTT. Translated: CASSFRLAGGADTQYF.

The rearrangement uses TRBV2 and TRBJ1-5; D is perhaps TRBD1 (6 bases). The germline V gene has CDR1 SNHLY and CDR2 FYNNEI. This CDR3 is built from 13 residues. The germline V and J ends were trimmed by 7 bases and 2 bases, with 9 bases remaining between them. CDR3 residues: CASTPGGNQPQHF. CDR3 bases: TGTGCCAGCACCCCAGGGGGCAATCAGCCCCAGCATTTT. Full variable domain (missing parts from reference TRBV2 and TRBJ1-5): EPEVTQTPSHQVTQMGQEVILRCVPISNHLYFYWYRQILGQKVEFLVSFYNNEISEKSEIFDDQFSVERPDGSNFTLKIRSTKLEDSAMYFCASTPGGNQPQHFGDGTRLSIL.

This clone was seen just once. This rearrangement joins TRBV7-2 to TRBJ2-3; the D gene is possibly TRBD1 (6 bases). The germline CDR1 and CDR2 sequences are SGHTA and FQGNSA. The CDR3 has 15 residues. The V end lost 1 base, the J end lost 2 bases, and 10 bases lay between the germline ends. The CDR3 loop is CASSLGTGPTDTQYF. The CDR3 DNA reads TGTGCCAGCAGCTTAGGTACAGGGCCCACAGATACGCAGTATTTT.

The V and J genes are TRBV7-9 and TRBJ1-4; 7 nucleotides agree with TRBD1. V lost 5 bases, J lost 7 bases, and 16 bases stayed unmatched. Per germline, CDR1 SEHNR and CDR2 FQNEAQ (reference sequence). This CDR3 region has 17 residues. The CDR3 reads CASSQSRDSAEREKLFF. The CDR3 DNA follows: TGTGCCAGCAGCCAGTCCCGGGACAGTGCCGAACGTGAAAAACTGTTTTTT.